This record covers a single T cell receptor beta chain. No antigen is known for it. Per germline, CDR1 SGHAT and CDR2 FQNNGV. Trimming pared 1 base from V and 7 bases from J, leaving 5 bases between. The CDR3 has 13 amino acids. These data are taken from a study of cytomegalovirus exposure and HLA in healthy donors. Study-wide findings and caveats: Productive status was seen about 90% or about 30% of the time for most TCR beta V segments in an earlier analysis. With further analysis later on, most CMV-associated TCR beta chains appeared HLA-restricted.

Both 60 Vbeta primers and 13 Jbeta primers went into the PCR. The method was immunoSEQ multiplex PCR; TCRdb's version includes in-frame clones alone and lacks a portion of them. The repertoire holds 170,000 or so clones, 75% to 90% seen once, with approximately 6.8% in the top ten. Samples came from healthy bone marrow donors. This TCR derives from a male donor in good health and CMV-seropositive. The specimen sequenced was PBMCs. J is TRBJ1-6 and V is TRBV11-2; no clear D. The CDR3, as DNA: TGTGCCAGCAGCTTAGCGGGGAATTCACCCCTCCACTTT. Translating gives CASSLAGNSPLHF. Using reference TRBV11-2 and TRBJ1-6 for the parts outside the CDR3, the full variable domain is EAGVAQSPRYKIIEKRQSVAFWCNPISGHATLYWYQQILGQGPKLLIQFQNNGVVDDSQLPKDRFSAERLKGVDSTLKIQPAKLEDSAVYLCASSLAGNSPLHFGNGTRLTVT.